These 10 T cell receptor beta chains were sequenced from one sample in a study of T cell responses to AZD1222 COVID-19 vaccine. Sequencing was performed with immunoSEQ multiplex PCR; in TCRdb, only in-frame clones are kept and a portion is missing. Of some 180,000 clones detected, about 92% appear once; the ten largest clones hold about 10%. Material: peripheral blood, obtained on day 0 of AZD1222 vaccination. The receptors shown here come from an adult in good health.

The rearrangement links TRBV6-2 or TRBV6-3 to TRBJ2-2; TRBD2 agrees at 8 bases. Germline CDR1 is MNHEY and CDR2 is SVGEGT. This CDR3 is built from 17 residues. V lost 4 bases to trimming and J lost 4 bases; unmatched junction nucleotides: 11. The CDR3: CASSSPPSGLVTGELFF. The CDR3 DNA sequence: TGTGCCAGCAGTTCTCCGCCTAGCGGGCTTGTCACCGGGGAGCTGTTTTTT.

The rearrangement joins TRBV9 to TRBJ1-1; D unclear. There are 15 residues in the CDR3. The germline V gene encodes CDR1 SGDLS and CDR2 YYNGEE. The V end was cut by 4 bases, the J end by 0 bases, with 13 bases between. CDR3 DNA sequence: TGTGCCAGCAGCCCCTATTTAAGGTTGAACACTGAAGCTTTCTTT. As protein: CASSPYLRLNTEAFF.

DNA of the CDR3: TGTGCCAGCAGCCTATCGGGACAGGGACTGAACACTGAAGCTTTCTTT. Translation: CASSLSGQGLNTEAFF. This sequence joins TRBV5-4 and TRBJ1-1; TRBD1 agrees at 9 bases. V lost 4 bases and J lost 0; bases outside the gene matches: 7. This CDR3 is built from 16 residues. From germline, CDR1 is SGHNT and CDR2 YYREEE (reference sequence). The full variable domain, rest sourced from reference TRBV5-4 and TRBJ1-1, is ETGVTQSPTHLIKTRGQQVTLRCSSQSGHNTVSWYQQALGQGPQFIFQYYREEENGRGNFPPRFSGLQFPNYSSELNVNALELDDSALYLCASSLSGQGLNTEAFFGQGTRLTVV.

The chain has TRBV19 and TRBJ2-1; 8 nucleotides match TRBD2. Germline V gene data show CDR1 as LNHDA and CDR2 as SQIVND (reference sequence). Unmatched junction bases numbered 4, after V lost 3 bases and J lost 3 bases. This CDR3 is 15 amino acids long. The CDR3 DNA reads TGTGCCAGTAGTATTCGAGCGGGAGTCTACAATGAGCAGTTCTTC. Protein product: CASSIRAGVYNEQFF.

The chain carries TRBV5-5 and TRBJ1-2; D remains ambiguous. The V gene's germline CDR1 is SGHKS and CDR2 YYEKEE (reference sequence). V lost 4 bases to trimming and J lost 8 bases, with 21 bases between them. This CDR3 has 15 amino acids. Written as DNA, the CDR3 is TGTGCCAGCAGCCTAGGGCCCGCACCCCTAAGGGGCTACACCTTC. It translates to CASSLGPAPLRGYTF.

This chain uses TRBV4-2 with TRBJ1-5; D uncertain. The germline CDR1 and CDR2 sequences are LGHNA and YNFKEQ. Trimming stripped 2 bases from V and 0 bases from J, with 11 bases between. The CDR3 contains 16 residues. The chain's CDR3 is CASSQWGVGSNQPQHF. The CDR3 nucleotides read TGTGCCAGCAGCCAATGGGGAGTCGGTAGCAATCAGCCCCAGCATTTT.

This rearrangement joins TRBV15 to TRBJ1-1, with 7 bases lining up with TRBD1. J lost 0 bases, V lost 11 bases, and 12 bases had no gene match. The CDR3 runs 15 residues. Germline V CDR1 and CDR2: LNHNV, YYDKDF (reference sequence). DNA of the CDR3: TGTGCCGCCTCCGGGACAGCCCCTATGAACACTGAAGCTTTCTTT. Translating gives CAASGTAPMNTEAFF. The full variable domain, with the rest looked up from reference TRBV15 and TRBJ1-1, is DAMVIQNPRYQVTQFGKPVTLSCSQTLNHNVMYWYQQKSSQAPKLLFHYYDKDFNNEADTPDNFQSRRPNTSFCFLDIRSPGLGDTAMYLCAASGTAPMNTEAFFGQGTRLTVV.

The chain recombines TRBV4-1 with TRBJ2-7; 7 bases align to TRBD1. V lost 3 bases and J lost 4; bases outside the gene matches: 9. CDR3 length: 15 residues. The germline CDR1 and CDR2 sequences are MGHRA and YSYEKL. The CDR3 sequence is CASSQRATGWYEQYV. DNA for the CDR3: TGCGCCAGCAGCCAGAGAGCGACAGGGTGGTACGAGCAGTACGTC.

The genes are TRBV7-2 and TRBJ1-2; 7 bases fit TRBD1. CDR1 is SGHTA and CDR2 is FQGNSA in the germline V gene. V gave up 5 bases and J gave up 0 bases; unmatched junction bases: 3. The CDR3 totals 14 residues. The CDR3 is CASSVRGANYGYTF. CDR3 sequence (DNA): TGTGCCAGCAGCGTCAGGGGGGCTAACTATGGCTACACCTTC.

V and J are TRBV24-1 and TRBJ1-2, with D unclear. CDR1 and CDR2 (germline): KGHDR, SFDVKD. The CDR3 is 13 residues long. The V gene lost 2 bases and the J gene lost 4 bases, with 7 bases spanning the gap. The CDR3 nucleotides are TGTGCCACCAGTGATTCTACAGTCTATGGCTACACCTTC. Translating it yields CATSDSTVYGYTF.